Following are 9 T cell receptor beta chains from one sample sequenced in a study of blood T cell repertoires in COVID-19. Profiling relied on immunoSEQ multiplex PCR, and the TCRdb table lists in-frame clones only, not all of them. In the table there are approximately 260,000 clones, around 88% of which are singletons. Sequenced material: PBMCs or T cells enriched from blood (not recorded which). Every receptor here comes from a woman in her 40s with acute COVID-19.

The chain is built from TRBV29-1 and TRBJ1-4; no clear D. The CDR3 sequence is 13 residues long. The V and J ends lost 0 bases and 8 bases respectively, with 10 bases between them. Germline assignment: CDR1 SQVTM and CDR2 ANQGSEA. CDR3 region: CSVEDGVQEKLFF. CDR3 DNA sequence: TGCAGCGTTGAAGACGGGGTTCAGGAAAAACTGTTTTTT.

As DNA, the CDR3 is TGTGCCAGCAGTTACGATAACTACGGGATTGAGCAGTTCTTC. Its protein product is CASSYDNYGIEQFF. The V and J genes are TRBV6-5 and TRBJ2-1, with TRBD2 as a possible D gene (5 bases). CDR1 MNHEY and CDR2 SVGAGI come from the germline V gene. V dropped 2 bases and J dropped 9 bases, with 14 bases sitting between them. The CDR3 has 14 residues.

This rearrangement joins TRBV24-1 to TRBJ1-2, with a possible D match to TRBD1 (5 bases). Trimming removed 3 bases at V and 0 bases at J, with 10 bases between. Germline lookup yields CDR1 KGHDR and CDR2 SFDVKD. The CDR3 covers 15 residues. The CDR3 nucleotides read TGTGCCACCAGTGATGCGCAGACAGCTAACTATGGCTACACCTTC. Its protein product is CATSDAQTANYGYTF.

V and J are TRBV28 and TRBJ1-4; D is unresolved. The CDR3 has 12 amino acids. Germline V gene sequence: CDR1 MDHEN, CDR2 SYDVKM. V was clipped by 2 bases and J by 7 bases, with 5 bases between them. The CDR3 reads CASSLESEKLFF. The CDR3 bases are TGTGCCAGCAGTTTAGAGAGTGAAAAACTGTTTTTT.

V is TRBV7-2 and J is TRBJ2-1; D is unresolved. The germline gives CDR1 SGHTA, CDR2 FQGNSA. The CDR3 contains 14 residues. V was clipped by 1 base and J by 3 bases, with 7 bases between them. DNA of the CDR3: TGTGCCAGCAGCTTAGAGCCTAGCTACAATGAGCAGTTCTTC. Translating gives CASSLEPSYNEQFF. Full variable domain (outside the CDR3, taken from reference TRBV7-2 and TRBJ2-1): GAGVSQSPSNKVTEKGKDVELRCDPISGHTALYWYRQSLGQGLEFLIYFQGNSAPDKSGLPSDRFSAERTGGSVSTLTIQRTQQEDSAVYLCASSLEPSYNEQFFGPGTRLTVL.

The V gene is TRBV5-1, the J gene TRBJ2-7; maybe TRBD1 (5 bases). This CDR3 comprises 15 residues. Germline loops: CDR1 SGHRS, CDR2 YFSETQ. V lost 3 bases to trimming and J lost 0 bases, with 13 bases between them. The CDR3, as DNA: TGCGCCAGCAGCTATGACAGCCTAAGCTCCTACGAGCAGTACTTC. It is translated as CASSYDSLSSYEQYF.

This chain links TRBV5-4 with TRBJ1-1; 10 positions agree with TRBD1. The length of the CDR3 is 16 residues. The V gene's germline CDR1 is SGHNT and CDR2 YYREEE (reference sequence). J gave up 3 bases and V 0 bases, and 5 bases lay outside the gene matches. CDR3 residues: CASSLVGQGRYTEAFF. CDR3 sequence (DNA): TGTGCCAGCAGCTTGGTGGGACAGGGGCGATACACTGAAGCTTTCTTT. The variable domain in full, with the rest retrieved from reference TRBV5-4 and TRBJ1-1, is ETGVTQSPTHLIKTRGQQVTLRCSSQSGHNTVSWYQQALGQGPQFIFQYYREEENGRGNFPPRFSGLQFPNYSSELNVNALELDDSALYLCASSLVGQGRYTEAFFGQGTRLTVV.

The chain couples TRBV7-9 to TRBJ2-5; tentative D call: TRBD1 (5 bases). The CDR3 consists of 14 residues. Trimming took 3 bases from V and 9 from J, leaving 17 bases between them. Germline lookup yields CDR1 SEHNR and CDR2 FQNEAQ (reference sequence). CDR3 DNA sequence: TGTGCCAGCAGCTTGCCGAGACAGTGGGTCGCCCAGTACTTC. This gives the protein CASSLPRQWVAQYF.

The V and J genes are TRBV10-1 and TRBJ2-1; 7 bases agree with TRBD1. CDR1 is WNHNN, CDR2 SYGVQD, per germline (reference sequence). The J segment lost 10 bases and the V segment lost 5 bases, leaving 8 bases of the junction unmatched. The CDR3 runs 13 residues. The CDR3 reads CASSPGQLHEQFF. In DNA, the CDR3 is TGCGCCAGCAGTCCGGGACAGCTTCACGAGCAGTTCTTC.